This entry lists 21 T cell receptor beta chains sequenced from one sample in a study of blood T cell repertoires in COVID-19. Only in-frame clones appear in the TCRdb table, and some are missing; sequencing was by immunoSEQ multiplex PCR. In the table there are 25,000 to 35,000 clones, roughly 84% of which are singletons. The material sequenced was peripheral blood. These TCRs come from a human donor in a cohort sampled during active COVID-19.

This clone is a singleton in its sample. V and J are TRBV6-5 and TRBJ2-7; TRBD2 might be the D (6 bases). V lost 5 bases to trimming and J lost 2 bases, with 10 bases between them. CDR1 and CDR2 (germline): MNHEY, SVGAGI. CDR3 length: 13 amino acids. The CDR3, as DNA: TGTGCCAGCAGTAGCCCGGGGGCCTACGAGCAGTACTTC. Residues: CASSSPGAYEQYF.

The rearrangement links TRBV19 to TRBJ1-4; TRBD1 matches 7 bases. After removal of 5 bases from V and 4 bases from J, the junction contained 7 bases not matched to a gene. The germline V gene has CDR1 LNHDA and CDR2 SQIVND (reference sequence). The CDR3 has 15 amino acids. CDR3 in DNA: TGTGCCAGTAGTCAAGGACAGGCGAGTAATGAAAAACTGTTTTTT. As protein: CASSQGQASNEKLFF.

This clone is a singleton in its sample. The CDR3 sequence is CASRTGGRGYTF. The CDR3 DNA reads TGTGCCAGCAGGACAGGGGGCAGGGGCTACACCTTC. This chain uses TRBV12-3 or TRBV12-4 with TRBJ1-2; 10 bases agree with TRBD1. The CDR3 sequence is 12 residues long. V trimming: 6 bases; J trimming: 8 bases; junction bases outside the gene matches: 3.

CDR3 in amino acids: CASWDSNTGELFF. For the CDR3, the DNA is TGTGCCAGTTGGGACAGCAACACCGGGGAGCTGTTTTTT. V and J are TRBV12-3 or TRBV12-4 and TRBJ2-2; 7 bases line up with TRBD1. V lost 9 bases to trimming and J lost 2 bases; unmatched junction nucleotides: 3. The CDR3 length is 13 residues.

This clone was observed a single time. The chain joins TRBV7-2 to TRBJ2-5; 10 nucleotides line up with TRBD1. After removal of 3 bases from V and 2 bases from J, the junction contained 0 bases not matched to a gene. Germline V gene lookup returns CDR1 SGHTA and CDR2 FQGNSA. The CDR3 totals 14 residues. The CDR3 protein is CASSLGQGQETQYF. In DNA form, the CDR3 reads TGTGCCAGCAGCTTGGGACAGGGGCAAGAGACCCAGTACTTC.

The chain's CDR3 is CASSPTQGLYTGELFF. CDR3 nucleotides: TGTGCCAGCTCACCAACGCAGGGCCTTTACACCGGGGAGCTGTTTTTT. The chain uses TRBV18 and TRBJ2-2; possible D gene TRBD1, 5 bases. V lost 2 bases to trimming and J lost 3 bases, with 13 bases between them. The CDR3 extends over 16 amino acids. Germline CDR1 and CDR2: KGHSH and LQKENI.

V usage is TRBV3-1 (or the pseudogene TRBV3-2) and J usage is TRBJ1-2; weak D call: TRBD1 (6 bases). The germline V gene encodes CDR1 LGHDT and CDR2 YNNKEL (reference sequence). V was pared by 6 bases and J by 4 bases, with 12 bases between. The CDR3 covers 13 residues. In DNA, the CDR3 is TGTGCCAGCAGTCGGACAGCAATCTATGGCTACACCTTC. It encodes CASSRTAIYGYTF.

This chain links TRBV14 with TRBJ2-5; D gene unclear. Germline-derived CDR1 and CDR2 are SGHDN and FVKESK. Trimming cost V 0 bases and J 4 bases, with 9 bases left between them. The CDR3 has 14 amino acids. This chain's CDR3 is CASSQEISRETQYF. The CDR3 nucleotides are TGTGCCAGCAGCCAAGAGATCAGTCGAGAGACCCAGTACTTC.

The gene calls are TRBV6-6 and TRBJ1-1; 9 bases map to TRBD1. With 7 bases clipped from V and 6 bases from J, the junction kept 12 bases outside the gene matches. CDR1 MNHNY and CDR2 SVGAGI come from the germline V gene (reference sequence). This CDR3 is built from 15 residues. CDR3 amino acids: CASTDRGGVLSEAFF. In nucleotides, the CDR3 is TGTGCCAGCACGGACAGGGGAGGGGTGCTCTCTGAAGCTTTCTTT.

The CDR3 DNA follows: TGTGCCAGCAGCCGGGACAGGGACTACGAGCAGTACTTC. This translates into CASSRDRDYEQYF. The rearrangement links TRBV7-2 to TRBJ2-7; 9 nucleotides match TRBD1. V shed 5 bases, J shed 3 bases, and the junction held 2 bases outside the gene matches. CDR3 length: 13 residues. The V gene's germline CDR1 is SGHTA and CDR2 FQGNSA.

The V call is TRBV11-3, the J call TRBJ2-7; weak D call: TRBD1 (5 bases). The germline V gene encodes CDR1 SGHNT and CDR2 YENEEA. The CDR3 extends over 13 amino acids. Trimming left V 0 bases short and J 7 bases short, with 10 bases between. The CDR3, as DNA: TGTGCCAGCAGCTTAGACAGGGCTCGGGAGCAGTACTTC. Translating gives CASSLDRAREQYF.

The rearrangement uses TRBV5-1 and TRBJ2-3, with TRBD2 matching over 10 bases. V lost 3 bases and J lost 4; bases outside the gene matches: 8. The CDR3 is 16 amino acids. CDR1 is SGHRS, CDR2 YFSETQ, per germline. CDR3 region: CASSSLSGGAPDTQYF. CDR3 coding DNA: TGCGCCAGCAGCTCACTAAGCGGGGGGGCACCAGATACGCAGTATTTT.

The chain carries TRBV27 and TRBJ2-7; TRBD1 agrees at 7 bases. V shed 6 bases and J 0 bases; nucleotides not matched to a gene: 5. There are 14 residues in the CDR3. The germline CDR1 and CDR2 sequences are MNHEY and SMNVEV (reference sequence). Here the CDR3 reads CASRDRPSSYEQYF. The CDR3, as DNA: TGTGCCAGCAGGGACAGGCCCAGCTCCTACGAGCAGTACTTC.

V gene TRBV2 combines with J gene TRBJ1-6, with 9 bases aligning to TRBD1. CDR1 is SNHLY, CDR2 FYNNEI, per germline. The junction had 4 bases not matched to a gene; V was cut back by 9 bases and J by 7 bases. The CDR3 length is 13 residues. Written as DNA, the CDR3 is TGTGCCAGAGGGACAGGGAACAATTCACCCCTCCACTTT. Translated: CARGTGNNSPLHF.

The CDR3 loop is CASSLLPWRGDNEQFF. In DNA form, the CDR3 reads TGTGCCAGCAGCTTACTCCCTTGGCGGGGGGACAATGAGCAGTTCTTC. V gene TRBV7-2 combines with J gene TRBJ2-1, with TRBD2 matching 8 bases. V was pared by 2 bases and J by 5 bases, with 8 bases of the junction left unmatched. The CDR3 extends over 16 amino acids. The germline V gene has CDR1 SGHTA and CDR2 FQGNSA.

In DNA form, the CDR3 reads TGTGCCAGCAGCTCCGGGACTCCCGGTCACTATGGCTACACCTTC. Translated: CASSSGTPGHYGYTF. The chain joins TRBV7-9 to TRBJ1-2; possibly TRBD1 for D (5 bases). The CDR3 runs to 15 residues. Germline V CDR1 and CDR2: SEHNR, FQNEAQ (reference sequence). The ends were cut back, 4 bases at V and 3 bases at J, with 15 bases in the middle.

This clone was detected only once. This chain uses TRBV5-8 with TRBJ2-1; 14 bases map to TRBD2. This CDR3 has 19 amino acids. The ends lost 7 bases at V and 8 bases at J; junction bases unmatched: 20. In germline, CDR1 is SGHTS, CDR2 YDEGEE. CDR3 loop: CASPFVPGLAGARAHEQFF. The CDR3 DNA is TGTGCCAGCCCCTTCGTCCCGGGACTAGCGGGGGCGAGGGCCCATGAGCAGTTCTTC.

The chain couples TRBV27 to TRBJ1-2, with D unresolved. V shed 8 bases and J shed 2 bases, with 12 bases lying between them. This CDR3 is built from 13 residues. From germline, CDR1 is MNHEY and CDR2 SMNVEV (reference sequence). In DNA form, the CDR3 reads TGTGCCAGCGGCCACGGCGGGAACTATGGCTACACCTTC. Its translation: CASGHGGNYGYTF.

The chain links TRBV18 to TRBJ2-7; D remains unclear. Germline loops: CDR1 KGHSH, CDR2 LQKENI. V dropped 5 bases and J dropped 7 bases, with 21 bases sitting between them. The CDR3 totals 15 residues. The CDR3 is CASSADMVSSSEQYF. DNA of the CDR3: TGTGCCAGCTCAGCCGATATGGTTTCCTCGAGTGAGCAGTACTTC.

V and J are TRBV2 and TRBJ2-2; unclear D gene. Trimming removed 7 bases from V and 5 bases from J, with 11 bases in between. Germline V lookup: CDR1 SNHLY, CDR2 FYNNEI. The CDR3 runs 13 residues. As DNA, the CDR3 is TGTGCCAGCAAAGAACTCGGGACCGGGGAGCTGTTTTTT. Amino acids: CASKELGTGELFF.

Notes on this clone: Its ends do not fully match the called genes, so a read error is possible. The chain has TRBV7-7 and TRBJ2-1; TRBD1 matches at 11 bases. The CDR3 is 15 residues long. Germline V gene lookup returns CDR1 SSHAT and CDR2 FNYEAQ (reference sequence). The CDR3 here is CASSFGQGAHNEQFF. The CDR3 nucleotides are TGTGCTAGCAGCTTTGGACAGGGGGCGCATAATGAGCAGTTCTTC.